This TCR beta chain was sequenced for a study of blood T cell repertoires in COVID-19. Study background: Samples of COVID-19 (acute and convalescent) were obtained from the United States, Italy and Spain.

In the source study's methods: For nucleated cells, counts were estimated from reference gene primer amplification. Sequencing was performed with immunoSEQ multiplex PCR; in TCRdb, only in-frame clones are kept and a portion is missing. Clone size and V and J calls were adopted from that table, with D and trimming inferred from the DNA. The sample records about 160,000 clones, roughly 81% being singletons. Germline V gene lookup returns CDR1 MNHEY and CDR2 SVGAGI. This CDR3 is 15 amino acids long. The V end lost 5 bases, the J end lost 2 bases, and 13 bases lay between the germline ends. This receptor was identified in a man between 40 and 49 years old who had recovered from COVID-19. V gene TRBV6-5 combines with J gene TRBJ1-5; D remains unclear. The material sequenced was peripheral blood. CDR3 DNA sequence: TGTGCCAGCAGTCCCTCAGACGGGGGCAATCAGCCCCAGCATTTT. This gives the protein CASSPSDGGNQPQHF.